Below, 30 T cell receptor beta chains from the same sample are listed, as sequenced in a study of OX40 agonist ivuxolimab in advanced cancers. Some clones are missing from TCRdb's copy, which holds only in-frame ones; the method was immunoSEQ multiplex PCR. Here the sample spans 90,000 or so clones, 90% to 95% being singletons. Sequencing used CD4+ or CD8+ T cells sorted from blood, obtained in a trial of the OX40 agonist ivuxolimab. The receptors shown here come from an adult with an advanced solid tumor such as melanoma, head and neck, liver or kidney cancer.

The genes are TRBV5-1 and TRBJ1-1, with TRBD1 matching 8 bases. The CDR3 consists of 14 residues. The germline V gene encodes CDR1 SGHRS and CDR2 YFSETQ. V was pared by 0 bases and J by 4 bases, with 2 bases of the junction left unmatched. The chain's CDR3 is CASSLGQGSTEAFF. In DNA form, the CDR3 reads TGCGCCAGCAGCTTGGGACAGGGGTCCACTGAAGCTTTCTTT. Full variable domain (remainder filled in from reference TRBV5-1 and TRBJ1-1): KAGVTQTPRYLIKTRGQQVTLSCSPISGHRSVSWYQQTPGQGLQFLFEYFSETQRNKGNFPGRFSGRQFSNSRSEMNVSTLELGDSALYLCASSLGQGSTEAFFGQGTRLTVV.

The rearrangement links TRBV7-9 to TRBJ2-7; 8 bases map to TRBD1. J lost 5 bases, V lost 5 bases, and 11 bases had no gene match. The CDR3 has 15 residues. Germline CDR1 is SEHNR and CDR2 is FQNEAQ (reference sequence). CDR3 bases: TGTGCCAGCAGCCCAGGACAGGGCCCAGACCACGAGCAGTACTTC. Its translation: CASSPGQGPDHEQYF.

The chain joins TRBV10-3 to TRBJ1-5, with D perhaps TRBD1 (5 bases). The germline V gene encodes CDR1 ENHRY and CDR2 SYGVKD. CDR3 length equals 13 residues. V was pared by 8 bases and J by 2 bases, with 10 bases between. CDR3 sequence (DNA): TGTGCCATCCGAGACAGTGGCAATCAGCCCCAGCATTTT. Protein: CAIRDSGNQPQHF.

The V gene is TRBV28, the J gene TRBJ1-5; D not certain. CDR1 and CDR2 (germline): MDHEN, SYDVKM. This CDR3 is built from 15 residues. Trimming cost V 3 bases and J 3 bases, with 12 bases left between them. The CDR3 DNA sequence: TGTGCCAGCAGTTTTGGTCAGATTAACAATCAGCCCCAGCATTTT. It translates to CASSFGQINNQPQHF. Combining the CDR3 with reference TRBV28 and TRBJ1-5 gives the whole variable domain DVKVTQSSRYLVKRTGEKVFLECVQDMDHENMFWYRQDPGLGLRLIYFSYDVKMKEKGDIPEGYSVSREKKERFSLILESASTNQTSMYLCASSFGQINNQPQHFGDGTRLSIL.

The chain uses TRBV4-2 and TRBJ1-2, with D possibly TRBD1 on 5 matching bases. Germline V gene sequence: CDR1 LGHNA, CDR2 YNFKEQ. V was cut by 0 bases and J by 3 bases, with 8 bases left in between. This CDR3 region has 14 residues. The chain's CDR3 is CASSQDQGDYGYTF. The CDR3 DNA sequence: TGTGCCAGCAGCCAAGACCAGGGAGACTATGGCTACACCTTC.

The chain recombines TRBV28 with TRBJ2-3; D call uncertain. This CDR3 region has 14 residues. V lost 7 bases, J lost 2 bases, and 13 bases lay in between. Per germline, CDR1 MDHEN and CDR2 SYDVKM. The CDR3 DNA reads TGTGCCAGCAAGGAACAGCAGATCACAGATACGCAGTATTTT. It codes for CASKEQQITDTQYF.

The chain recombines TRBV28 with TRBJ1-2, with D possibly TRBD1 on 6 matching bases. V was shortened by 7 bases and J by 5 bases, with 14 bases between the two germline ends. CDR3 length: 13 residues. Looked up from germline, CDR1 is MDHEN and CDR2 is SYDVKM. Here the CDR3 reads CASISGAGYGYTF. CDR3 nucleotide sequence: TGTGCCAGCATCTCGGGGGCAGGGTATGGCTACACCTTC.

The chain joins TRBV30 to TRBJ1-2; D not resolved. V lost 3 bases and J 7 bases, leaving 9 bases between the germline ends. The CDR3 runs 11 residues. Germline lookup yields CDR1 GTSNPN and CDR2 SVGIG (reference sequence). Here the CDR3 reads CAWSLMSGYTF. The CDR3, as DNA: TGTGCCTGGAGCCTCATGAGTGGCTACACCTTC.

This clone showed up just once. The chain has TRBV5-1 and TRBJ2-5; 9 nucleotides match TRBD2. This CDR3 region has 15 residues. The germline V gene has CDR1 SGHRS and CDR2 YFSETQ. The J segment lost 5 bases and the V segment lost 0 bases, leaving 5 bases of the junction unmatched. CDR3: CASSLVAGVGETQYF. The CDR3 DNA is TGCGCCAGCAGCTTGGTAGCGGGAGTAGGGGAGACCCAGTACTTC.

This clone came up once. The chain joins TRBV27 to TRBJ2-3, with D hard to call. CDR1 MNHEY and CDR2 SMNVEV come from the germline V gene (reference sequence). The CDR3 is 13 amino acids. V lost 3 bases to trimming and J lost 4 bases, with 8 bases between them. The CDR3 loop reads CASSFTHSDTQYF. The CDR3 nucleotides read TGTGCCAGCAGTTTCACACACTCAGATACGCAGTATTTT.

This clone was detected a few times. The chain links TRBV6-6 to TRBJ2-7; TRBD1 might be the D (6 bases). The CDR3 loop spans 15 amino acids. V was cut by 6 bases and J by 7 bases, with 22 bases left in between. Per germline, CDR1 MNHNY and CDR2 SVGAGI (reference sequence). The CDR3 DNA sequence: TGTGCCAGCAGAAGACAGGTGCTACGCCTCGGTGAGCAGTACTTC. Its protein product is CASRRQVLRLGEQYF.

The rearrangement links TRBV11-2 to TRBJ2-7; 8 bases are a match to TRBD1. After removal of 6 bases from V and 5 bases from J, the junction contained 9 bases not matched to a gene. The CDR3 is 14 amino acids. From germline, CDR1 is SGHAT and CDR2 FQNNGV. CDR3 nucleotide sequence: TGTGCCAGCAGAGAGACAGGGGTGGTTAACGAGCAGTACTTC. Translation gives CASRETGVVNEQYF.

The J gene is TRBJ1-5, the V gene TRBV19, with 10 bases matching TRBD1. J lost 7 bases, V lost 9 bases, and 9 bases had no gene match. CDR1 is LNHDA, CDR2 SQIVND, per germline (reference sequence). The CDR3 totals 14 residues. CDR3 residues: CASRYGTGDQPQHF. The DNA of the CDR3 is TGTGCCAGCCGCTACGGGACAGGGGACCAGCCCCAGCATTTT.

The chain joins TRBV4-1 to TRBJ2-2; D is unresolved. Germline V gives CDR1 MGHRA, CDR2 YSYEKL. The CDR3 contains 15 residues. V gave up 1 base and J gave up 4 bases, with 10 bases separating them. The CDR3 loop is CASSQAGSGTGELFF. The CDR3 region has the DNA TGCGCCAGCAGCCAAGCAGGATCCGGCACCGGGGAGCTGTTTTTT.

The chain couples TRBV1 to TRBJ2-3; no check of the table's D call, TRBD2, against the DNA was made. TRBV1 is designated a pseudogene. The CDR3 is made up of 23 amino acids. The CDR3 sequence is CTSSQDPPALAGPAKGGTDTQYF. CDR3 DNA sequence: TGCACCAGCAGCCAAGACCCCCCCGCGCTAGCGGGCCCCGCCAAGGGGGGCACAGATACGCAGTATTTT.

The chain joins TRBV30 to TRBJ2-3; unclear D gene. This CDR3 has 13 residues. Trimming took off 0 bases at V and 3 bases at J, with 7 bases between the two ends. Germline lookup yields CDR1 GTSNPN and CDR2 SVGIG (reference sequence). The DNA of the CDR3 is TGTGCCTGGAGTGTACCCGGGACAGATACGCAGTATTTT. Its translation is CAWSVPGTDTQYF.

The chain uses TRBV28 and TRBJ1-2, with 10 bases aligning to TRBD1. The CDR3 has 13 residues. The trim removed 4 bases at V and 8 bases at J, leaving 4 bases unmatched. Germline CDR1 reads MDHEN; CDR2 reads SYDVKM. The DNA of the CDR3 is TGTGCCAGCAGTTGGGGACAGGGGACAGGCTACACCTTC. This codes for CASSWGQGTGYTF.

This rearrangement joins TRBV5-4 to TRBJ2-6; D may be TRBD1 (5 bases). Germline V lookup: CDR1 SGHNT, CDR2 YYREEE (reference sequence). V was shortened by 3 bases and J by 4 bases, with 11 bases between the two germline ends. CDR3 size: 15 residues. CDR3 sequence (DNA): TGTGCCAGCAGCTCACAGGCTCCGGGGGCCAACGTCCTGACTTTC. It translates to CASSSQAPGANVLTF.

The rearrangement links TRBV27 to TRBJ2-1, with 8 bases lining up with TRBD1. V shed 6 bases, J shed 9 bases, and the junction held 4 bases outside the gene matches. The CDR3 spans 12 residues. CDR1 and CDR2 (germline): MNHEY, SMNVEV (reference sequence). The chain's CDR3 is CASRRTGTEQFF. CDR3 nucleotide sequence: TGTGCCAGCAGGCGGACAGGGACTGAGCAGTTCTTC.

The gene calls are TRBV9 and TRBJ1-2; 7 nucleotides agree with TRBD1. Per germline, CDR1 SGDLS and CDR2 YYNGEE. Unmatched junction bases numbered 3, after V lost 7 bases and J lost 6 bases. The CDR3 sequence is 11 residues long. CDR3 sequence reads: CASGDRDGYTF. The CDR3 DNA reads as TGTGCCAGCGGTGACAGGGATGGCTACACCTTC.

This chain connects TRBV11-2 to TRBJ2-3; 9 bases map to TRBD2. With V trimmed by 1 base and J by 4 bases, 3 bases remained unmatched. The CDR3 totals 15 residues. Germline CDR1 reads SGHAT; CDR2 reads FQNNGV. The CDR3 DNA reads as TGTGCCAGCAGCTTAGGCCTAGCGGGGTCAGATACGCAGTATTTT. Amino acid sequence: CASSLGLAGSDTQYF.

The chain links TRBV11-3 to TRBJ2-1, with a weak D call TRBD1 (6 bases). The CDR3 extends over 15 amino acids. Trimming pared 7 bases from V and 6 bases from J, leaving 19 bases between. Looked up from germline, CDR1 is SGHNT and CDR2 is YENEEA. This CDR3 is CASNPRQGQVNEQFF. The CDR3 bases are TGTGCCAGCAACCCGAGGCAGGGGCAAGTCAATGAGCAGTTCTTC.

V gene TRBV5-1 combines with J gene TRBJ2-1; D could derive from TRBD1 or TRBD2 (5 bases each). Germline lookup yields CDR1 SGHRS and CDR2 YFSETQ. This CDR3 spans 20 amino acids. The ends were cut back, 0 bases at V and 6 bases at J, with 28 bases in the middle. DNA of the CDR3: TGCGCCAGCAGCTTGGGTCCCTCCGGCGGGCAGGGAACGGCCGCCAATGAGCAGTTCTTC. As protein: CASSLGPSGGQGTAANEQFF.

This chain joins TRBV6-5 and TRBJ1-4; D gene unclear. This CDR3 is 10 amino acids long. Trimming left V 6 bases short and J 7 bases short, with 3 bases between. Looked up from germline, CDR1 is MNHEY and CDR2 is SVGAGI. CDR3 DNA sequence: TGTGCCAGCAGCCGTGAAAAACTGTTTTTT. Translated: CASSREKLFF.

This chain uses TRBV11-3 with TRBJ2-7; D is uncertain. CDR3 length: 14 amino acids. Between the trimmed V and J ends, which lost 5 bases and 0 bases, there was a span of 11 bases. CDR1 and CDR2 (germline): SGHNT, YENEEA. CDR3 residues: CASSASGSSYEQYF. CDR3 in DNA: TGTGCCAGCAGCGCATCGGGCTCCTCCTACGAGCAGTACTTC.

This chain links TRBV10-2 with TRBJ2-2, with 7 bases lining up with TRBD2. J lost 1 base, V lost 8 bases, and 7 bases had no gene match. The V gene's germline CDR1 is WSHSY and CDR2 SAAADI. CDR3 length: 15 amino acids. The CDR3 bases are TGCGCCAGCCAGCCAGGGACTAAGAACACCGGGGAGCTGTTTTTT. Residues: CASQPGTKNTGELFF.

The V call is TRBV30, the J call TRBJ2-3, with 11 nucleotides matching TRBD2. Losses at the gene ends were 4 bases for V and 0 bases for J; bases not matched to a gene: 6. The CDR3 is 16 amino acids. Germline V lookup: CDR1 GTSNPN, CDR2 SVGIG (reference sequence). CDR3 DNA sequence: TGTGCCTGGAACCTACTAGCGGGGGCCAGCACAGATACGCAGTATTTT. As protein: CAWNLLAGASTDTQYF.

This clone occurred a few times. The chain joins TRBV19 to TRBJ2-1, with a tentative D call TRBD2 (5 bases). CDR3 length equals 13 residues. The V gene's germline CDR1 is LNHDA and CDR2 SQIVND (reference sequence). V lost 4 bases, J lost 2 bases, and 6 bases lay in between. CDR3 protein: CASSKTTYNEQFF. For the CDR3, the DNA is TGTGCCAGTAGTAAGACTACCTACAATGAGCAGTTCTTC.

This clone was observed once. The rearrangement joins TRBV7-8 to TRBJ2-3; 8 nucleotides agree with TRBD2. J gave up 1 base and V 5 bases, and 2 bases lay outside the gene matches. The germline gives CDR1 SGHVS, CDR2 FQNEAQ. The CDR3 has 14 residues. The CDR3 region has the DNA TGTGCCAGCAGCCCGACTAGCGGCACAGATACGCAGTATTTT. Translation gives CASSPTSGTDTQYF.

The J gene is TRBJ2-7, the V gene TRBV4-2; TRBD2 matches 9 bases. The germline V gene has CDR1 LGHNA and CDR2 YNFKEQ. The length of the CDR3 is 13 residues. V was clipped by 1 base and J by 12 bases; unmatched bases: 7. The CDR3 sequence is CASSQALSGSRYF. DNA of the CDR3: TGTGCCAGCAGCCAAGCTCTTAGCGGGAGTAGGTACTTC.